This T cell receptor beta chain was sequenced during a study of blood T cells in healthy people across ages. Findings of the study overall: While age rose, TCR beta diversity per million T cells dropped in a roughly linear way. Naive CD4+ cells and diversity were both higher in long-lived donors than in aged donors.

With a J-beta primer mix and a sample-barcoded 5' primer, a second PCR ran roughly 6 to 11 cycles. Each TCR beta cDNA got a 12-nucleotide random molecular identifier. TCRdb re-called the 5' RACE reads with MiXCR, one entry per CDR3 protein. The data contain over 1,500,000 distinct CDR3 sequences, around 42% of them singletons. The CDR3 length is 20 residues. Germline V gene sequence: CDR1 SGHRS, CDR2 YFSETQ. V shed 4 bases and J 1 base; nucleotides not matched to a gene: 15. Donors ranged from about 6 to 90 years old and were healthy Caucasians in Russia. About this clonotype: Its antigen is as yet unknown.

Sample: blood. The chain uses TRBV5-1 and TRBJ2-5, with 14 bases aligning to TRBD2. This clonotype was sampled from a human donor in good health. This chain's CDR3 is CASSPIGLAGGSYRQETQYF. DNA for the CDR3: TGCGCCAGCAGCCCAATAGGACTAGCGGGGGGCTCATACCGCCAAGAGACCCAGTACTTC. Looking up the rest from reference TRBV5-1 and TRBJ2-5 gives the full variable domain: KAGVTQTPRYLIKTRGQQVTLSCSPISGHRSVSWYQQTPGQGLQFLFEYFSETQRNKGNFPGRFSGRQFSNSRSEMNVSTLELGDSALYLCASSPIGLAGGSYRQETQYFGPGTRLLVL.